These 7 T cell receptor beta chains came from one sample sequenced in a study of blood T cell repertoires in COVID-19. The table came from immunoSEQ multiplex PCR; TCRdb's copy has only in-frame clones and leaves some out. Here the sample spans roughly 65,000 clones, around 83% being singletons. The sample consisted of peripheral blood. Receptors originate from a man aged 50 to 59 with acute or convalescent COVID-19.

This chain joins TRBV12-3 or TRBV12-4 and TRBJ2-1, with D perhaps matching TRBD2 (6 bases). The V end lost 5 bases, the J end lost 9 bases, and 8 bases lay between the germline ends. This CDR3 has 11 residues. CDR3 residues: CASSREFEQFF. The CDR3 DNA reads TGTGCCAGCAGTCGGGAGTTTGAGCAGTTCTTC.

The V call is TRBV12-3 or TRBV12-4, the J call TRBJ2-1; weak D call: TRBD1 (6 bases). Deletions cut 7 bases from V and 0 bases from J, with 7 bases between. This CDR3 contains 13 residues. CDR3 bases: TGTGCCAGCACGGACAGCTCCTACAATGAGCAGTTCTTC. This gives the protein CASTDSSYNEQFF.

The gene calls are TRBV28 and TRBJ1-5, with D perhaps TRBD1 (6 bases). The CDR3 loop spans 14 amino acids. V lost 8 bases and J 5 bases, leaving 16 bases between the germline ends. Germline CDR1 and CDR2: MDHEN and SYDVKM. The CDR3 bases are TGTGCCAGCCGGGGGGCAGGGATCTATCAGCCCCAGCATTTT. Translating gives CASRGAGIYQPQHF.

The chain is built from TRBV6-6 and TRBJ1-3; tentatively, D is TRBD1 (5 bases). Germline CDR1 and CDR2: MNHNY and SVGAGI (reference sequence). Trimming left V 7 bases short and J 2 bases short, with 15 bases between. The CDR3 extends over 15 amino acids. This CDR3 is CASNPSGPPGNTIYF. Here the CDR3 DNA reads TGTGCCAGCAACCCCTCAGGGCCCCCTGGAAACACCATATATTTT.

This clone was seen a single time. The V gene is TRBV7-8, the J gene TRBJ1-4; D is possibly TRBD1 (5 bases). CDR1 is SGHVS, CDR2 FQNEAQ, per germline. CDR3 length: 15 residues. Trimming removed 1 base at V and 7 bases at J, with 13 bases between. The CDR3 sequence is CASSLDGGAREKLFF. The CDR3 nucleotides read TGTGCCAGCAGCTTAGATGGAGGGGCTCGTGAAAAACTGTTTTTT.

V gene TRBV19 combines with J gene TRBJ2-5; D might be TRBD2 (6 bases). Deletions cut 10 bases from V and 3 bases from J, with 12 bases between. The germline V gene has CDR1 LNHDA and CDR2 SQIVND (reference sequence). The CDR3 has 12 residues. DNA of the CDR3: TGTGCCACCAAGGAGGGTAAAGAGACCCAGTACTTC. Protein: CATKEGKETQYF. Full variable domain (outside the CDR3, taken from reference TRBV19 and TRBJ2-5): DGGITQSPKYLFRKEGQNVTLSCEQNLNHDAMYWYRQDPGQGLRLIYYSQIVNDFQKGDIAEGYSVSREKKESFPLTVTSAQKNPTAFYLCATKEGKETQYFGPGTRLLVL.

This chain connects TRBV28 to TRBJ1-6, with D uncertain. The CDR3 sequence is 16 residues long. In germline, CDR1 is MDHEN, CDR2 SYDVKM. With 3 bases removed from V and 7 bases from J, the gap between germline ends came to 16 bases. The CDR3 sequence: CASSFRLRVGNSPLHF. The DNA for the CDR3 is TGTGCCAGCAGTTTCAGGTTGAGGGTGGGCAATTCACCCCTCCACTTT. The full variable domain, in which reference TRBV28 and TRBJ1-6 provide the parts outside the CDR3, is DVKVTQSSRYLVKRTGEKVFLECVQDMDHENMFWYRQDPGLGLRLIYFSYDVKMKEKGDIPEGYSVSREKKERFSLILESASTNQTSMYLCASSFRLRVGNSPLHFGNGTRLTVT.